The rows below give T cell receptor beta chains drawn from one sample of a study of regulatory T cells in long-lasting Graves disease. TCRdb re-derived calls from the multiplex PCR reads in MiXCR, one entry per CDR3 protein. The sample consists of 350,000 to 500,000 distinct CDR3 sequences, 16% of them appearing once. These data also formed part of another study, on T cells in Graves' hyperthyroidism and ophthalmopathy.

The sequenced sample was peripheral blood mononuclear cells (PBMCs), obtained at new diagnosis, from a patient treated with antithyroid drugs. The receptors originated from a woman aged 25 to 45 with Graves disease. The conserved cysteine and the conserved F or W are not part of the CDR3 here.

V gene: TRBV7-8; CDR3 protein: ASSLSPGRAEKLF
V gene: TRBV18; CDR3 protein: ASSPTRQGARLAKNIQY
V gene: TRBV6-2/TRBV6-3; CDR3 protein: ASSFRGGYGYT
V gene: TRBV12-3/TRBV12-4; CDR3 protein: ASSLTYLGQSYGNTIY
V gene: TRBV5-1; CDR3 protein: ASSRGRTGYEQY
V gene: TRBV28; CDR3 protein: ASRWDRAEEQY
V gene: TRBV6-5; CDR3 protein: ASSYREWDEQF
V gene: TRBV6-4; CDR3 protein: ASSRSVGYEQY
V gene: TRBV12-3/TRBV12-4; CDR3 protein: ASSDLSSYNEQF
V gene: TRBV10-2; CDR3 protein: ASTKQPQETQY
V gene: TRBV18; CDR3 protein: ASSLTELNTEAF
V gene: TRBV20-1; CDR3 protein: SARTPKRDSLREQY
V gene: TRBV7-7; CDR3 protein: ASSSRAGVGTGELF
V gene: TRBV18; CDR3 protein: ASSPDTGELF
V gene: TRBV7-9; CDR3 protein: ASSWDRHPYGYT
V gene: TRBV7-3; CDR3 protein: ASSMGLAGETQY
V gene: TRBV20-1; CDR3 protein: SASRASGRAVSSYNEQF
V gene: TRBV2; CDR3 protein: ASSALAGYNEQF
V gene: TRBV2; CDR3 protein: ASTRRAADSNQPQH
V gene: TRBV12-3/TRBV12-4; CDR3 protein: ASSLGVGAYNEQF
V gene: TRBV12-3/TRBV12-4; CDR3 protein: ASSLGTGGGPQH
V gene: TRBV5-1; CDR3 protein: ASSFREGVYNEQF
V gene: TRBV20-1; CDR3 protein: SASRQGGNTGELF
V gene: TRBV5-4; CDR3 protein: ASSSGGPVNYGYT
V gene: TRBV11-2; CDR3 protein: ASSRTGGAYQPQH
V gene: TRBV6-5; CDR3 protein: ASSYEYKGFEAF
V gene: TRBV28; CDR3 protein: ASSLWEIGASGSKETQY
V gene: TRBV20-1; CDR3 protein: SARDPGGQGQPQH
V gene: TRBV10-3; CDR3 protein: AASGGSGSGNTIY
V gene: TRBV6-1; CDR3 protein: ASSEAHSSLYNEQF
V gene: TRBV9; CDR3 protein: ASSVGSGDYNEQL
V gene: TRBV6-1; CDR3 protein: ASSEAVVANSPLH
V gene: TRBV10-3; CDR3 protein: AISVGQGSNQPQH
V gene: TRBV10-3; CDR3 protein: AITTGGPYTEAF
V gene: TRBV5-1; CDR3 protein: ASSLYGRDGYT
V gene: TRBV20-1; CDR3 protein: SARRGGTNYGYT
V gene: TRBV3-1; CDR3 protein: ASSQDIEGPQH
V gene: TRBV20-1; CDR3 protein: SARPPLGYNEQF
V gene: TRBV28; CDR3 protein: ASSLYSTSSDTQY
V gene: TRBV6-1; CDR3 protein: ASNVPYRAANTGELF
V gene: TRBV5-5; CDR3 protein: ASSYSSGRVEQY
V gene: TRBV7-3; CDR3 protein: ASSSDSSRGYT